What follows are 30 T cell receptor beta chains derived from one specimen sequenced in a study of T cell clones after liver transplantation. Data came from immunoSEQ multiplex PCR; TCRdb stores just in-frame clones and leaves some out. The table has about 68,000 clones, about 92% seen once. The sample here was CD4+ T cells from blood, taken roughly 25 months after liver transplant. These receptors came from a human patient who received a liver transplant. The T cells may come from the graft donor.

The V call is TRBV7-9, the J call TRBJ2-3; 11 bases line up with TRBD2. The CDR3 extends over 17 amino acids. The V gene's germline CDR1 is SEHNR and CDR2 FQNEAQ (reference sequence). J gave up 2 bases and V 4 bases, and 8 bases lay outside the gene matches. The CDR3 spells CASSSLGLAGLTDTQYF. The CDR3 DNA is TGTGCCAGCAGCTCGCTCGGACTAGCGGGTCTCACAGATACGCAGTATTTT.

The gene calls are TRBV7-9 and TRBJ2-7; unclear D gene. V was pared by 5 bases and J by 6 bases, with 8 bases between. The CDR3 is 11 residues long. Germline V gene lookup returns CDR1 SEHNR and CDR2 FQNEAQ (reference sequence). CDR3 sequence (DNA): TGTGCCAGCAGCCAAGCGTTCGAGCAGTACTTC. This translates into CASSQAFEQYF.

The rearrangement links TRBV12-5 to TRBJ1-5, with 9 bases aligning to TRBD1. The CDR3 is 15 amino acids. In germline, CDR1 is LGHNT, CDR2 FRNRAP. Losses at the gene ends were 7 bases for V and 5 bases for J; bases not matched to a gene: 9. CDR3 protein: CASALDRGPYQPQHF. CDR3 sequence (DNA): TGTGCTAGTGCCTTGGACAGGGGCCCGTATCAGCCCCAGCATTTT.

Written as DNA, the CDR3 is TGTGCCTGGAGTGGGGGGATACGTCGTTCACCCCTCCACTTT. Translated: CAWSGGIRRSPLHF. V and J are TRBV30 and TRBJ1-6; maybe TRBD1 (5 bases). V lost 1 base, J lost 9 bases, and 13 bases lay in between. Germline CDR1 GTSNPN, CDR2 SVGIG (reference sequence). The CDR3 has 14 residues.

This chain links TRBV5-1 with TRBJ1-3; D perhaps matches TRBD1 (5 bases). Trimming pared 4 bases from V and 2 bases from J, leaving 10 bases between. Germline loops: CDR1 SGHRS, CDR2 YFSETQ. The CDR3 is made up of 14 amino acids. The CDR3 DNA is TGCGCCAGCAGCCGCGGGACTGCTGGAAACACCATATATTTT. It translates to CASSRGTAGNTIYF. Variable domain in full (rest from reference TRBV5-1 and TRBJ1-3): KAGVTQTPRYLIKTRGQQVTLSCSPISGHRSVSWYQQTPGQGLQFLFEYFSETQRNKGNFPGRFSGRQFSNSRSEMNVSTLELGDSALYLCASSRGTAGNTIYFGEGSWLTVV.

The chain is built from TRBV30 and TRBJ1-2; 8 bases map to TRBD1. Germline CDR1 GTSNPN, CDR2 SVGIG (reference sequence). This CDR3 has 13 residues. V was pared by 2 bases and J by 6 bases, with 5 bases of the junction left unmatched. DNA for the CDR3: TGTGCCTGGAGTCCTGGGACAGGCCATGGCTACACCTTC. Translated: CAWSPGTGHGYTF. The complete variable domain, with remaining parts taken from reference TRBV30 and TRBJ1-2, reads SQTIHQWPATLVQPVGSPLSLECTVEGTSNPNLYWYRQAAGRGLQLLFYSVGIGQISSEVPQNLSASRPQDRQFILSSKKLLLSDSGFYLCAWSPGTGHGYTFGSGTRLTVV.

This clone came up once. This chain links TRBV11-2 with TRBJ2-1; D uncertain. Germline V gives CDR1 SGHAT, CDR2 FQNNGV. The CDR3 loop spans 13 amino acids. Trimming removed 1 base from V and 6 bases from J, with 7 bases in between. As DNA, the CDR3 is TGTGCCAGCAGCTTAGGGTTACCCAATGAGCAGTTCTTC. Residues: CASSLGLPNEQFF.

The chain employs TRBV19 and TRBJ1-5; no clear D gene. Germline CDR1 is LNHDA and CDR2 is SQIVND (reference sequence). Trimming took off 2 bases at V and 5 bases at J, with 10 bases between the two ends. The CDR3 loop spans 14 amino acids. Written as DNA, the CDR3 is TGTGCCAGTAGTATAAACGCTTTCGATCAGCCCCAGCATTTT. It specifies CASSINAFDQPQHF.

CDR3 DNA: TGTGCCAGTAGGAGACAGGGGAAACGGGAGGAGACCCAGTACTTC. Translated: CASRRQGKREETQYF. This rearrangement joins TRBV19 to TRBJ2-5; TRBD1 agrees at 8 bases. J gave up 5 bases and V 6 bases, and 11 bases lay outside the gene matches. This CDR3 contains 15 residues. Germline V gives CDR1 LNHDA, CDR2 SQIVND (reference sequence).

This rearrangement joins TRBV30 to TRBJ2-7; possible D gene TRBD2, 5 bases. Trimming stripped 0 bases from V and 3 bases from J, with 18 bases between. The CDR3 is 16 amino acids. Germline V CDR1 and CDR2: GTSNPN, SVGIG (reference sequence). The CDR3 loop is CAWSVLLYGGGYEQYF. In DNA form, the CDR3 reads TGTGCCTGGAGTGTACTCCTTTACGGAGGAGGCTACGAGCAGTACTTC.

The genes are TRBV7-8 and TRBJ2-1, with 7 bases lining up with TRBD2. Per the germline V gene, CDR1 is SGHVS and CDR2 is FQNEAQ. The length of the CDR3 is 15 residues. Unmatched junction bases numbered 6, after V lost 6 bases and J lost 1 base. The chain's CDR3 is CASRTRGSSYNEQFF. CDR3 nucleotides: TGTGCCAGCAGGACGCGGGGGAGTTCCTACAATGAGCAGTTCTTC. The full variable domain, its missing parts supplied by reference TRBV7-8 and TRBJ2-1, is GAGVSQSPRYKVAKRGQDVALRCDPISGHVSLFWYQQALGQGPEFLTYFQNEAQLDKSGLPSDRFFAERPEGSVSTLKIQRTQQEDSAVYLCASRTRGSSYNEQFFGPGTRLTVL.

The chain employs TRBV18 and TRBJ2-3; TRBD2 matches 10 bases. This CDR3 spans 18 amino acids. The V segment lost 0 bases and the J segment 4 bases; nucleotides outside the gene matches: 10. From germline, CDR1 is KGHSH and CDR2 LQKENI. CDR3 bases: TGTGCCAGCTCACCACCGGGTGGCCTAGCGGGAGCCGCAGATACGCAGTATTTT. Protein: CASSPPGGLAGAADTQYF.

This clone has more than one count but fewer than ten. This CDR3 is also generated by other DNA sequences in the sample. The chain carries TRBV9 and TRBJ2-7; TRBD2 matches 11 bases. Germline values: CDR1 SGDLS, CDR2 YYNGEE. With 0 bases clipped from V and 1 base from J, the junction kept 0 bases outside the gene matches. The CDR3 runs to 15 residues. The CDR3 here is CASSVGLAGSYEQYF. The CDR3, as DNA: TGTGCCAGCAGCGTAGGACTAGCGGGGTCCTACGAGCAGTACTTC.

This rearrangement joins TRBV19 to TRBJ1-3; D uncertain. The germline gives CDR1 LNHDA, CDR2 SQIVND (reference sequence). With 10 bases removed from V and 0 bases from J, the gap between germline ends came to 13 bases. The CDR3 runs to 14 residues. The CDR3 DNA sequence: TGTGCCACCTCGAGAGCGTCCTCTGGAAACACCATATATTTT. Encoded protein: CATSRASSGNTIYF.

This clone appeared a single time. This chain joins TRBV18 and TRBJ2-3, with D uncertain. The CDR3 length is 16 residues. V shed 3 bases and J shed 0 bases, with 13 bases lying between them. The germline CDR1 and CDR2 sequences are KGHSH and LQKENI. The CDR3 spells CASSPTDGTSTDTQYF. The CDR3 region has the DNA TGTGCCAGCTCACCGACGGACGGAACTAGCACAGATACGCAGTATTTT.

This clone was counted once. The CDR3 coding sequence is TGTGCCAGCAGTCCTCTAGCGGGGACGCAAGAGACCCAGTACTTC. As protein: CASSPLAGTQETQYF. The V call is TRBV5-4, the J call TRBJ2-5; 9 bases fit TRBD2. Losses at the gene ends were 5 bases for V and 2 bases for J; bases not matched to a gene: 7. Germline values: CDR1 SGHNT, CDR2 YYREEE (reference sequence). This CDR3 comprises 15 residues. The full variable domain, in which reference TRBV5-4 and TRBJ2-5 provide the parts outside the CDR3, is ETGVTQSPTHLIKTRGQQVTLRCSSQSGHNTVSWYQQALGQGPQFIFQYYREEENGRGNFPPRFSGLQFPNYSSELNVNALELDDSALYLCASSPLAGTQETQYFGPGTRLLVL.

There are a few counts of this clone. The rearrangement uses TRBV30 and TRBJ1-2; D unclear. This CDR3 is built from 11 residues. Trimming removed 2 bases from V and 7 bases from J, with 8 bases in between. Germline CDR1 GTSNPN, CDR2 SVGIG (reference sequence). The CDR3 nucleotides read TGTGCCTGGAGTCGACGGGGTGGCTACACCTTC. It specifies CAWSRRGGYTF.

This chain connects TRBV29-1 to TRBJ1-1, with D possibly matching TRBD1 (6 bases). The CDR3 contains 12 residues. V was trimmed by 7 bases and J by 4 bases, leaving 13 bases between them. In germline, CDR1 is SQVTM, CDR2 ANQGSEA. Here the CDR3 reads CSEIQGSTEAFF. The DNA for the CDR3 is TGCAGCGAGATACAGGGATCCACTGAAGCTTTCTTT.

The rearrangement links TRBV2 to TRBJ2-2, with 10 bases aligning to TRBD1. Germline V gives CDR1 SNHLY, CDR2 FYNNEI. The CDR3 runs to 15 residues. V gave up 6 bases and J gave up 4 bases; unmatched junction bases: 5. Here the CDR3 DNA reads TGTGCCAGCAGGGTCGACAGGGGGCCCACCGGGGAGCTGTTTTTT. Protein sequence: CASRVDRGPTGELFF.

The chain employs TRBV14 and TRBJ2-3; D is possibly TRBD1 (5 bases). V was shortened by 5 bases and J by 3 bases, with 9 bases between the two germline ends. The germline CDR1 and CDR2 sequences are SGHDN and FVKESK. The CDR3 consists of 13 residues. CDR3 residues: CASSGQGTDTQYF. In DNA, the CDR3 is TGTGCCAGCAGCGGCCAGGGTACAGATACGCAGTATTTT.

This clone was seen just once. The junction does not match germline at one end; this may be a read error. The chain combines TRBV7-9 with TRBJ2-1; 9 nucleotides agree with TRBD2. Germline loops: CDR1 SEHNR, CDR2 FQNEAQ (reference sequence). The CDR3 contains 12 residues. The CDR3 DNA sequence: TGTGCCAGTAAACCGGGTAGCGGGAGCTCACTCTTC. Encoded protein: CASKPGSGSSLF.

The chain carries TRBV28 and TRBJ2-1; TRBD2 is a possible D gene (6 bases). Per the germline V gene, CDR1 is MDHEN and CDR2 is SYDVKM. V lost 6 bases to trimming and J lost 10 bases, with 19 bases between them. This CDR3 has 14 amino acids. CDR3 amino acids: CASSPPHAGSEQFF. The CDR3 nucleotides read TGTGCCAGCAGCCCACCCCATGCGGGATCCGAGCAGTTCTTC.

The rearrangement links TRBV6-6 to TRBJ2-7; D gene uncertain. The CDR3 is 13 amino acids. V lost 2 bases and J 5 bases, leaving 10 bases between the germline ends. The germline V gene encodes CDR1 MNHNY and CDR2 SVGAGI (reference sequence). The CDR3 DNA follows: TGTGCCAGCAGTTACGGCAGGTTCGACGAGCAGTACTTC. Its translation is CASSYGRFDEQYF.

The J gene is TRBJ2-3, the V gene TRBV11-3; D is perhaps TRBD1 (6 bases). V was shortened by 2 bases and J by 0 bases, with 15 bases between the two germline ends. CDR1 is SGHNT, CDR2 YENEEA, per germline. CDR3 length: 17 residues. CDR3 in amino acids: CASSLRVGGPSTDTQYF. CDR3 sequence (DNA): TGTGCCAGCAGCTTAAGGGTAGGGGGACCTAGCACAGATACGCAGTATTTT.

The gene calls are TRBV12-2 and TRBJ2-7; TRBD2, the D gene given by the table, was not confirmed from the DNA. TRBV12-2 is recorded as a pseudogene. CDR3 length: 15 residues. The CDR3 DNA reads TGTGCAAGTCGCTCCCCGCAGCGGTCGTGCTACGAGCAGTACTTC. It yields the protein CASRSPQRSCYEQYF.

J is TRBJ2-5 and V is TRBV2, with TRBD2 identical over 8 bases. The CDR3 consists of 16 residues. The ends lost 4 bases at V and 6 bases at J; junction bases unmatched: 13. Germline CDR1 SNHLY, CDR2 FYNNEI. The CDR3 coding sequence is TGTGCCAGCAGTGGAGCGGGAGCGATACCAGGAAAGACCCAGTACTTC. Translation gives CASSGAGAIPGKTQYF.

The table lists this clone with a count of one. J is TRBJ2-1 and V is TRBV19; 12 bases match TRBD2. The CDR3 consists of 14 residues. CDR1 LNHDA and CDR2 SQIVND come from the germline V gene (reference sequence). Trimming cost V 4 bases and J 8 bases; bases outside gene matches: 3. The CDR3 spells CASSKTSGSYEQFF. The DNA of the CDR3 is TGTGCCAGTAGTAAGACTAGCGGGAGTTATGAGCAGTTCTTC.

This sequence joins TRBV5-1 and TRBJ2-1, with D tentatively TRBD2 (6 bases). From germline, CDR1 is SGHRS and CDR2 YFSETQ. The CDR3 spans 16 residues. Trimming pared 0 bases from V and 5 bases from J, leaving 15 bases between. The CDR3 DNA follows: TGCGCCAGCAGCTTGGCGGGGAGGCCAGGCGACAATGAGCAGTTCTTC. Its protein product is CASSLAGRPGDNEQFF.

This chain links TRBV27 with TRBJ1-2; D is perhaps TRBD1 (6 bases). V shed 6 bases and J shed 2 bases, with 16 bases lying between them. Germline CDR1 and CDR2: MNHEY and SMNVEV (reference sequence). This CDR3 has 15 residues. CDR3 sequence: CASRRGELANYGYTF. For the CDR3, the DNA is TGTGCCAGCAGAAGGGGGGAACTTGCGAACTATGGCTACACCTTC.

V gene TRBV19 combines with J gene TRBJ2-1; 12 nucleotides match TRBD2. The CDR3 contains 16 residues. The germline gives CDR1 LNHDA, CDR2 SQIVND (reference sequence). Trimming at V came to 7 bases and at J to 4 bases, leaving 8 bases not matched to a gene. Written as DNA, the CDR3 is TGTGCCAGTACCCTACTAGCGGGAGGAGGGTACAATGAGCAGTTCTTC. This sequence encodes CASTLLAGGGYNEQFF.